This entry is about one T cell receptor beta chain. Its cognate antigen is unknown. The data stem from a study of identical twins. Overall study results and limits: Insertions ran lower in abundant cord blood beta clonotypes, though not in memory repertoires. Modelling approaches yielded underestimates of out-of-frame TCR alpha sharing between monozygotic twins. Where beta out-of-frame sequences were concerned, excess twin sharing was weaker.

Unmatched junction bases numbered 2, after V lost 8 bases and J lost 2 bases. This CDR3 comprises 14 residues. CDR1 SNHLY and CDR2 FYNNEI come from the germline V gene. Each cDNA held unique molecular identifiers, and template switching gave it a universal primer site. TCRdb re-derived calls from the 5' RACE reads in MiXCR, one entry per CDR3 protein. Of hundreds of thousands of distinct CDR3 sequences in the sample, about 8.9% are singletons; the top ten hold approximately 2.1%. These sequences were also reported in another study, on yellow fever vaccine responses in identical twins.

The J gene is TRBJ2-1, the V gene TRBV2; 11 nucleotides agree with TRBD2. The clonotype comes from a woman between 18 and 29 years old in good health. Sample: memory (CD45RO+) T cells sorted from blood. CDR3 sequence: CASETSGAYNEQFF. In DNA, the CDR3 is TGTGCCAGCGAGACTAGCGGGGCCTACAATGAGCAGTTCTTC.